The clone carrying this TCR beta chain was seen ten or more times. The source of the sample is a study of CD8 T cells in ankylosing spondylitis. The CDR3 covers 15 residues. Making use of molecular barcodes, quantitative 5'-RACE generated TCR beta libraries. TCRdb reprocessed the 5' RACE reads with MiXCR, giving one entry per CDR3 protein. Of approximately 250,000 distinct CDR3 sequences listed, roughly a tenth are singletons. The clonotype was recovered from a male donor with ankylosing spondylitis or in good health (not recorded which). The chain uses TRBV21-1 and TRBJ2-5; the table calls TRBD1, which could not be checked here. TRBV21-1 is marked as a pseudogene. Source material: blood, either unsorted or a sorted T cell fraction (not recorded which). CDR3 in amino acids: CASSKGEQGEETQYF. CDR3 DNA: TGTGCCAGCAGCAAAGGGGAACAGGGAGAAGAGACCCAGTACTTC.